This T cell receptor (beta chain) stems from a study of T-cell reconstitution after alpha-beta-depleted transplantation in children. The ends were cut back, 5 bases at V and 0 bases at J, with 18 bases in the middle. Germline CDR1 is SGHVS and CDR2 is FQNEAQ. This CDR3 is 17 amino acids long. This clonotype was seen more than once but under ten times. This sample's TCRbeta library carried unique molecular identifier barcodes. TCRdb reprocessed the PCR reads via MiXCR and lists one record per CDR3 protein. Among roughly 200,000 distinct CDR3 sequences listed, around 10% were seen once. The chain couples TRBV7-8 to TRBJ2-3; possible D gene TRBD2, 6 bases. This TCR was recovered from a human donor who donated a stem cell graft to a child with acute lymphoblastic leukemia. The starting material was PBMCs from the stem cell graft donor, obtained from the stem cell graft. The CDR3 sequence: CASSPSRGTLSTDTQYF. The CDR3 DNA reads TGTGCCAGCAGCCCCAGCCGGGGGACCCTTAGCACAGATACGCAGTATTTT.